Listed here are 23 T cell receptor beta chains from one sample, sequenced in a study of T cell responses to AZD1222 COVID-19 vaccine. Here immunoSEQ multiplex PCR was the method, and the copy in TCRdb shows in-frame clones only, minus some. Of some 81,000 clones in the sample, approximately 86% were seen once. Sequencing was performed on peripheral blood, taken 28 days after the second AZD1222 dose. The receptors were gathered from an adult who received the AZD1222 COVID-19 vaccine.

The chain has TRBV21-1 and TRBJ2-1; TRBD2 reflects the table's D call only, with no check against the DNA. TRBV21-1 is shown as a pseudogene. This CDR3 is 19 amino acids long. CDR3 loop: CASSKVRLAGGTSYNEQFF. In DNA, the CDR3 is TGTGCCAGCAGCAAAGTCCGCCTAGCGGGAGGGACGTCCTACAATGAGCAGTTCTTC.

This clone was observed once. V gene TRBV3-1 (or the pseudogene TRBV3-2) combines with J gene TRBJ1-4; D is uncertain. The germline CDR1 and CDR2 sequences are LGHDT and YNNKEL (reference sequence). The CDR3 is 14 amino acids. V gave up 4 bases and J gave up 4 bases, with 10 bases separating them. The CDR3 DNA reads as TGTGCCAGCAGCCTAGGGTGGGGTAATGAAAAACTGTTTTTT. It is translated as CASSLGWGNEKLFF.

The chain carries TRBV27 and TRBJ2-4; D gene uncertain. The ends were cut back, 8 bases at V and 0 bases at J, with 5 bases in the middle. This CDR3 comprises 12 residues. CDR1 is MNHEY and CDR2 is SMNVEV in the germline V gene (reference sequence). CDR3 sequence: CASGLAKNIQYF. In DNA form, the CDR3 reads TGTGCCAGCGGGTTAGCCAAAAACATTCAGTACTTC.

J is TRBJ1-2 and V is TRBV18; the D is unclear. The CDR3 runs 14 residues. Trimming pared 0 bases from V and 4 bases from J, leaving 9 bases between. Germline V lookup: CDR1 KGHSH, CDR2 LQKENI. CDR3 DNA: TGTGCCAGCTCACCACCGGCGTTAACCTATGGCTACACCTTC. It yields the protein CASSPPALTYGYTF.

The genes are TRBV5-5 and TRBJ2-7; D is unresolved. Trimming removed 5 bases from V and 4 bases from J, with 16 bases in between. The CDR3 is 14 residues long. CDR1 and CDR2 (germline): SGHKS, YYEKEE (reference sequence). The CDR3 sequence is CASRPGPGLYEQYF. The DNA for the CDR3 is TGTGCCAGCAGGCCCGGGCCTGGGTTATACGAGCAGTACTTC.

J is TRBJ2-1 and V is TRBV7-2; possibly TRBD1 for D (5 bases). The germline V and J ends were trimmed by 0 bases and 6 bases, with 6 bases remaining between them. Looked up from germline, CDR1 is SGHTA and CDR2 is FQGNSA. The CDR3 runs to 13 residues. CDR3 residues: CASSLARANEQFF. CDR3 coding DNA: TGTGCCAGCAGCTTAGCCAGGGCCAATGAGCAGTTCTTC.

CDR3 in DNA: TGTGCCAGCAGCCAAGACTACAGGGTACAAGAGACCCAGTACTTC. It is translated as CASSQDYRVQETQYF. V usage is TRBV3-1 (or the pseudogene TRBV3-2) and J usage is TRBJ2-5; D may be TRBD1 (6 bases). Germline V CDR1 and CDR2: LGHDT, YNNKEL (reference sequence). V was pared by 0 bases and J by 2 bases, with 10 bases between. The CDR3 is made up of 15 amino acids.

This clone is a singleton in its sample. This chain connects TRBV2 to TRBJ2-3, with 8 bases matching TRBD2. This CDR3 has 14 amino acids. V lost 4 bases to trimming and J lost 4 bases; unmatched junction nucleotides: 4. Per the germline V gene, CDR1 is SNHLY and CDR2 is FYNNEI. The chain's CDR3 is CASSVTSGADTQYF. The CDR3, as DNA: TGTGCCAGCAGTGTTACTAGCGGAGCAGATACGCAGTATTTT.

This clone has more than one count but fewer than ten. The CDR3 reads CSVETGLPSGNTIYF. As DNA, the CDR3 is TGCAGCGTTGAAACAGGTCTTCCCTCTGGAAACACCATATATTTT. The chain combines TRBV29-1 with TRBJ1-3; tentatively, D is TRBD1 (5 bases). Germline lookup yields CDR1 SQVTM and CDR2 ANQGSEA. The CDR3 covers 15 residues. The V end lost 2 bases, the J end lost 0 bases, and 11 bases lay between the germline ends.

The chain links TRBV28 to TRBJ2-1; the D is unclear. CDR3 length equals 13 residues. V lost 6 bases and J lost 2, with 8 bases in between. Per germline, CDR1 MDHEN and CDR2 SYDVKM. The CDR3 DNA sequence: TGTGCCAGCAGCCCCTCAACCTACAATGAGCAGTTCTTC. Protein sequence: CASSPSTYNEQFF.

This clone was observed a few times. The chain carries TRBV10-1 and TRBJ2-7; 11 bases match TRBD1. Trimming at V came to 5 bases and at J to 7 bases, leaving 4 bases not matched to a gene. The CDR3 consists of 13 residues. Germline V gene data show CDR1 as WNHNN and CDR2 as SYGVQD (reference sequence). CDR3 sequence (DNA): TGCGCCAGCAGTAAGGGGACAGGGGGTGAGCAGTACTTC. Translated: CASSKGTGGEQYF.

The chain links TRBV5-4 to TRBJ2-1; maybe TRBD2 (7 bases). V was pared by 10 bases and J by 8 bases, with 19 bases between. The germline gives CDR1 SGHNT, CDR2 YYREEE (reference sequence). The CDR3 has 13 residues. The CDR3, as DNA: TGTGCCTGGGGGGGGGCGGCCTCGGATGAGCAGTTCTTC. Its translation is CAWGGAASDEQFF.

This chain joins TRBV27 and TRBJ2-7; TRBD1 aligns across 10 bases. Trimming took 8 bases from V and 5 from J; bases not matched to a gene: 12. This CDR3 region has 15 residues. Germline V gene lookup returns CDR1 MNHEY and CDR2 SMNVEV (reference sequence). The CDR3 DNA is TGTGCCAGCGGGGGGTGGGGACAGGGGCAGGACGAGCAGTACTTC. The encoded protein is CASGGWGQGQDEQYF.

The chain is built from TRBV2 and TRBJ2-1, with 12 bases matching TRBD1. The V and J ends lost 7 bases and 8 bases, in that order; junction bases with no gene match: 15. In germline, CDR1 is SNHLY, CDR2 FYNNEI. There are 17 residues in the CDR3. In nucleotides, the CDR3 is TGTGCCAGCACCTTCATCCGGGGACAGGGGGCGTCGGATGAGCAGTTCTTC. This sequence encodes CASTFIRGQGASDEQFF.

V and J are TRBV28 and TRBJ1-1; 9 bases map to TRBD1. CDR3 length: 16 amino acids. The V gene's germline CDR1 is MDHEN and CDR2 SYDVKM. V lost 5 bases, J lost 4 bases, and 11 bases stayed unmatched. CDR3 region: CASSTPGQGDGTEAFF. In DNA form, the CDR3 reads TGTGCCAGCAGTACACCGGGACAGGGAGATGGCACTGAAGCTTTCTTT.

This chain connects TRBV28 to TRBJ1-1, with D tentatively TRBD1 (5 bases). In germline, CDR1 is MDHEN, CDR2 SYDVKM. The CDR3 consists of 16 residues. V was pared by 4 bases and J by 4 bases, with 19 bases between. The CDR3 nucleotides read TGTGCCAGCAGTTCCCTAAGGGGACGGGGAGGCACTGAAGCTTTCTTT. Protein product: CASSSLRGRGGTEAFF.

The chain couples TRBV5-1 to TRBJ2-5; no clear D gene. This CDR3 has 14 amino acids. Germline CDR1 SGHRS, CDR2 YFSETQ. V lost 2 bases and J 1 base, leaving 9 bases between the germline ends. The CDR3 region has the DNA TGCGCCAGCAGCTTACAGCCAGCCCAAGAGACCCAGTACTTC. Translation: CASSLQPAQETQYF.

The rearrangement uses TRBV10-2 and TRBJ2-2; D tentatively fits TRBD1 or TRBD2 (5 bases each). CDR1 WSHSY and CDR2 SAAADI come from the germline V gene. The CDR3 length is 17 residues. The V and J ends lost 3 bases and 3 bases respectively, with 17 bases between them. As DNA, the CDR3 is TGCGCCAGCAGTGATCCGCCACTCCTGGGGGACACCGGGGAGCTGTTTTTT. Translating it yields CASSDPPLLGDTGELFF.

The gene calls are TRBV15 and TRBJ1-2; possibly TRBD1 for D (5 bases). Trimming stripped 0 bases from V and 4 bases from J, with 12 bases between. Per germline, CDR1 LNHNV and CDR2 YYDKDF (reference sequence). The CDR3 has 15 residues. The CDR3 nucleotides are TGTGCCACCAGCAGAGATATGGGGGGGTCCTATGGCTACACCTTC. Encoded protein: CATSRDMGGSYGYTF.

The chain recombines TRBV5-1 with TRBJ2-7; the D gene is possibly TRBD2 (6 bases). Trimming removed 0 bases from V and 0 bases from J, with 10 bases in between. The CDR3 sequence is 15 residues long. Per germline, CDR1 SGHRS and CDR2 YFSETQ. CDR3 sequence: CASSLGTTSSYEQYF. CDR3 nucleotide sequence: TGCGCCAGCAGCTTGGGGACGACTAGCTCCTACGAGCAGTACTTC.

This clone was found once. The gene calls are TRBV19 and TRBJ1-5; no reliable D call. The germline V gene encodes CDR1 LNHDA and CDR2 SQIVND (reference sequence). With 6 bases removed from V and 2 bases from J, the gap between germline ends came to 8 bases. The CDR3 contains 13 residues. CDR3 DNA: TGTGCCAGTAGGTGGGAGGGCAATCAGCCCCAGCATTTT. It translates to CASRWEGNQPQHF.

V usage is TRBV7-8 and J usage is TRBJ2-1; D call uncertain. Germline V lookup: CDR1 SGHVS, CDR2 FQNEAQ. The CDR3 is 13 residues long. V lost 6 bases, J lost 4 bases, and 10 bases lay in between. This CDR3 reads CASSPGRYNEQFF. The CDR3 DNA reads TGTGCCAGCAGTCCTGGACGGTACAATGAGCAGTTCTTC.

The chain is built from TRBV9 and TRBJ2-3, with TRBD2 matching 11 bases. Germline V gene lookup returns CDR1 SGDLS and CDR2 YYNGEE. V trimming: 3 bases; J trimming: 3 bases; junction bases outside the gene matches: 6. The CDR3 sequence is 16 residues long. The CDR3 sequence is CASSARLAGTTDTQYF. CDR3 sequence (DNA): TGTGCCAGCAGCGCTCGACTAGCGGGGACGACAGATACGCAGTATTTT.